This TCR beta chain was documented in a study of OX40 agonist ivuxolimab in advanced cancers. A note on the overall study: The costimulatory receptor OX40 (CD134) was targeted by ivuxolimab, a fully human IgG2 agonistic monoclonal antibody. Intravenous ivuxolimab was administered to patients every 2 weeks at six dose levels: 0.01, 0.1, 0.3, 1.5, 3 and 10 mg/kg. Of the 50 to 55 dose-escalation patients, hepatocellular carcinoma was present in about 20, melanoma in around 15, renal cell carcinoma in 9 and head and neck cancer in 9. A male proportion of 82.7% and a mean age of about 60 years, ranging from about 23 to 90, were recorded for the dose-escalation cohort. Prior anti-PD-1, anti-PD-L1 or anti-CTLA-4 therapy was permitted, and checkpoint inhibitors had been received by less than 45% of dose-escalation patients. Partial responses were achieved by three dose-escalation patients, of whom one had hepatocellular carcinoma and two had cutaneous melanoma. Peripheral TCRbeta sequencing aimed to test whether ivuxolimab altered TCR sequence diversity and caused clonal T-cell expansion. The paper covers the monotherapy dose-escalation part of the phase I ivuxolimab trial, which included N of about 51 patients.

At the junction V is shortened by 0 bases and J by 6 bases; bases outside the gene matches: 6. Including cysteine and phenylalanine, the CDR3 has 16 amino acids. The read is trimmed to its CDR3 DNA, 48 bases read in frame from base 1. CDR1 and CDR2 are read off the germline V gene as SGHTA and FQGNSA. To sequence the TCRbeta CDR3 region, genomic DNA was isolated from the sorted cells. The immunoSEQ Assay was used to sequence the TCRbeta CDR3 regions. The table comes from immuneACCESS by way of TCRdb, which keeps in-frame sequences with V and J called. Part of the clones is missing from these tables; in studies checked, under half for an unresolved V gene and the rest for unknown reasons. In this sample the table shows fewer than 80,000 clones, 85% of which occur a single time. The ten top clones hold 0.5% to 0.85% of the sample. Concerning this clone itself: No antigen is known for it. The record has no base qualities; no much larger clone is one base away.

The study at large found these results: In the 0.1-3.0 mg/kg groups, partial responders were among the patients with the lowest normalized peripheral clonal expansion, particularly in CD8+ T cells. Clonal expansion of both CD4+ and CD8+ blood T cells was observed from baseline to week 6 at doses 0.1 to 3.0 mg/kg. Low levels of normalized T-cell clonal expansion were also seen in some patients who did not respond. The antigen specificity of the clonally expanded peripheral T cells was not determined. After ivuxolimab, more expanded clones were found on average in CD8+ T cells than in CD4+ T cells.

The trial excluded patients who had a history of autoimmune disease or who were on systemic immunosuppression. Peripheral blood for TCR sequencing was collected from all dose cohorts at baseline, on cycle 4 day 1, and on cycle 7 day 1. Samples came from an open-label, multicenter, first-in-human phase I dose-escalation trial of ivuxolimab. Adults with locally advanced or metastatic melanoma, renal cell, hepatocellular, or head and neck squamous cell carcinoma were enrolled in the trial. Before TCR sequencing, CD4+ T cells and CD8+ T cells were sorted from peripheral blood as separate populations. The specimen was CD4+ or CD8+ T cells sorted from blood, collected in a trial of the OX40 agonist ivuxolimab. The V and J segments used are TRBV7-2 and TRBJ2-7; TRBD1 agrees with 12 junctional bases. The sequence was obtained from an adult with an advanced solid tumor such as melanoma, head and neck, liver or kidney cancer. The encoded CDR3 is CASSLALGQGATEQYF. Read as DNA, the sequence is TGTGCCAGCAGCTTAGCCCTGGGACAGGGGGCTACCGAGCAGTACTTC.